This T cell receptor beta chain was retrieved from a study of Ad26.COV2.S vaccination and SARS-CoV-2 variants. The method was immunoSEQ multiplex PCR; TCRdb's version includes in-frame clones alone and lacks a portion of them. Altogether about 400,000 clones are present, 70% to 90% being singletons, with the ten largest covering around 2%. Trimming cost V 3 bases and J 8 bases, with 12 bases left between them. Germline V gene data show CDR1 as KGHDR and CDR2 as SFDVKD. The CDR3 runs to 14 residues. The treatment: around 19 received Ad26.COV2.S at low or high dose, single or two shots; several received placebo; per-sample allocation not given. Collection of samples fell on day 63 after the first vaccine or placebo injection.

The material sequenced was peripheral blood, taken in a trial of Ad26.COV2.S vaccine versus placebo. This chain uses TRBV24-1 with TRBJ1-4; D is unclear. The TCR originated in a person aged 18-65 years who received the Ad26.COV2.S COVID-19 vaccine or a placebo. CDR3 protein: CATSDRHAGEKLFF. CDR3 sequence (DNA): TGTGCCACCAGTGATCGGCACGCGGGGGAAAAACTGTTTTTT.